Listed here are 8 T cell receptor beta chains from one sample, sequenced in a study of T cell clonality in common variable immunodeficiency. Some clones are missing from TCRdb's copy, which holds only in-frame ones; the method was immunoSEQ multiplex PCR. The specimen has 60,000 to 75,000 clones, none found just once. Specimen: peripheral blood mononuclear cells. Receptors originate from a person aged 18 to 75 in good health.

This clone was counted ten times or more. From the germline J gene comes the end of the CDR3, since the read stops 3 residues before it. The rearrangement uses TRBV18 and TRBJ2-2; D is ambiguous. Germline assignment: CDR1 KGHSH and CDR2 LQKENI. CDR3 length: 12 amino acids. The V end lost 6 bases, the J end lost 6 bases, and 8 bases lay between the germline ends. The CDR3 loop is CASSPTPGELFF. CDR3 bases read: TGTGCCAGCTCGCCAACACCCGGGGAG. Full variable domain (rest looked up from reference TRBV18 and TRBJ2-2): NAGVMQNPRHLVRRRGQEARLRCSPMKGHSHVYWYRQLPEEGLKFMVYLQKENIIDESGMPKERFSAEFPKEGPSILRIQQVVRGDSAAYFCASSPTPGELFFGEGSRLTVL.

This clone was detected ten times or more. The read terminates 3 residues ahead of where the CDR3 ends, so the germline J gene completes it. The chain employs TRBV30 and TRBJ1-4, with D perhaps TRBD1 (6 bases). Germline V gene sequence: CDR1 GTSNPN, CDR2 SVGIG (reference sequence). Trimming took off 1 base at V and 8 bases at J, with 11 bases between the two ends. This CDR3 is built from 13 residues. Here the CDR3 reads CAWSGGGREKLFF. The DNA read from the CDR3 is TGTGCCTGGAGTGGGGGGGGCCGGGAAAAA.

This clone was detected many times. CDR3 loop: CASSRDSNNQPQHF. The sequenced CDR3 bases are TGTGCCAGTAGTCGGGACAGCAATAATCAGCCC. This rearrangement joins TRBV19 to TRBJ1-5, with TRBD1 matching 7 bases. From the germline J gene comes the end of the CDR3, since the read stops 3 residues before it. Germline V CDR1 and CDR2: LNHDA, SQIVND (reference sequence). The junction had 5 bases not matched to a gene; V was cut back by 5 bases and J by 4 bases. The CDR3 totals 14 residues.

This clone occurred many times. The read stops 3 residues short of the end of the CDR3; the missing end is completed from the germline J gene. The chain employs TRBV20-1 and TRBJ2-7; D remains ambiguous. V was clipped by 5 bases and J by 3 bases, with 20 bases between them. The CDR3 has 15 residues. CDR1 and CDR2 (germline): DFQATT, SNEGSKA (reference sequence). The covered CDR3 bases are TGCAGTGCTCCATCGACACTTATGGTAAACTACGAG. It yields the protein CSAPSTLMVNYE. The complete CDR3 sequence is CSAPSTLMVNYEQYF.

This clone was found many times. The sequence runs out 3 residues before the end of the CDR3; the remainder is reconstructed from the germline J gene. The rearrangement joins TRBV7-9 to TRBJ1-2, with TRBD1 matching over 9 bases. Per the germline V gene, CDR1 is SEHNR and CDR2 is FQNEAQ (reference sequence). The CDR3 contains 15 residues. The sequenced CDR3 bases are TGTGCCAGCAGCTTAGATTTTAGGGACAGGGACGGC. Its translation: CASSLDFRDRDG. The complete CDR3 protein is CASSLDFRDRDGYTF.

This clone was detected many times. The part of the CDR3 DNA that was read is TGTGCCAGCAGACCGGGACTAGCGGGATCCTACAATGAG. This translates into CASRPGLAGSYNE. Given in full, the CDR3 is CASRPGLAGSYNEQFF. The chain links TRBV7-8 to TRBJ2-1, with 13 bases that match TRBD2. The read finishes 3 residues shy of the CDR3 end, and the germline J gene is used to complete it. Germline V gives CDR1 SGHVS, CDR2 FQNEAQ. Losses at the gene ends were 6 bases for V and 1 base for J; bases not matched to a gene: 3. This CDR3 has 16 residues.

This clone showed up many times. Read sequence stops 3 residues before the CDR3 end, and the germline J gene provides the missing end. The chain joins TRBV20-1 to TRBJ2-3; TRBD2 matches at 10 bases. J lost 3 bases, V lost 6 bases, and 9 bases had no gene match. The CDR3 is 15 residues long. Germline-derived CDR1 and CDR2 are DFQATT and SNEGSKA (reference sequence). The part of the CDR3 DNA that was read is TGCAGTGCCCCCTCTCGGACTAGCGGAACAGATACG. It specifies CSAPSRTSGTDT. The full CDR3 protein is CSAPSRTSGTDTQYF.

This clone appeared many times. The read ends 3 residues before the CDR3 terminus; that terminus is restored from the germline J gene. V is TRBV7-8 and J is TRBJ1-4; D remains ambiguous. Germline CDR1 and CDR2: SGHVS and FQNEAQ. The V gene lost 6 bases and the J gene lost 8 bases, with 25 bases spanning the gap. This CDR3 has 17 amino acids. CDR3 loop: CASSLRRGLGLGEKLFF. CDR3 DNA, as far as it was read: TGTGCCAGCAGTCTTCGACGGGGTCTAGGGCTTGGGGAAAAA.